These 13 T cell receptor beta chains were all obtained from the same sample, sequenced in a study of radiotherapy plus CTLA-4 blockade in lung cancer. Some clones are missing from TCRdb's copy, which holds only in-frame ones; the method was immunoSEQ multiplex PCR. Of some 87,000 clones in the sample, around 83% are singletons; the top ten hold approximately 15%. The sequencing used peripheral blood, collected from a patient treated with radiotherapy plus ipilimumab. The source is a human donor with non-small cell lung cancer that progressed on radiotherapy plus ipilimumab.

This clone was seen just once. J is TRBJ1-1 and V is TRBV29-1, with TRBD1 identical over 9 bases. The CDR3 extends over 12 amino acids. J was trimmed by 5 bases and V by 5 bases; bases with no gene match: 3. From germline, CDR1 is SQVTM and CDR2 ANQGSEA. The CDR3 region has the DNA TGCAGCGTTCGGGACAGGGAAACTGAAGCTTTCTTT. Protein: CSVRDRETEAFF. The variable domain in full, completed from reference TRBV29-1 and TRBJ1-1, reads SAVISQKPSRDICQRGTSLTIQCQVDSQVTMMFWYRQQPGQSLTLIATANQGSEATYESGFVIDKFPISRPNLTFSTLTVSNMSPEDSSIYLCSVRDRETEAFFGQGTRLTVV.

V and J are TRBV7-6 and TRBJ2-2; D is perhaps TRBD1 (5 bases). Between the trimmed V and J ends, which lost 6 bases and 3 bases, there was a span of 14 bases. In germline, CDR1 is SGHVS, CDR2 FNYEAQ. The CDR3 is 15 residues long. The CDR3 loop is CASRSTGDYTGELFF. The CDR3, as DNA: TGTGCCAGCAGATCTACAGGAGACTACACCGGGGAGCTGTTTTTT.

The rearrangement links TRBV11-3 to TRBJ2-7; 9 nucleotides match TRBD2. The CDR3 runs 19 residues. V was clipped by 1 base and J by 5 bases; unmatched bases: 18. Germline CDR1 reads SGHNT; CDR2 reads YENEEA. The CDR3 reads CASSLVHLAYSGRPDEQYF. DNA for the CDR3: TGTGCCAGCAGCTTAGTCCACCTAGCTTACAGCGGGAGGCCCGACGAGCAGTACTTC.

A remark on this clone: The same CDR3 also results from other DNA sequences found in this sample. The chain joins TRBV2 to TRBJ1-2, with a possible D match to TRBD1 (5 bases). The length of the CDR3 is 13 residues. Trimming shortened V by 5 bases and J by 4 bases, and 11 bases separated the two germline ends. Per germline, CDR1 SNHLY and CDR2 FYNNEI. The CDR3 region is CASSPGTGYGYTF. The CDR3 DNA sequence: TGTGCCAGCAGTCCTGGGACGGGCTATGGCTACACCTTC.

The chain employs TRBV4-3 and TRBJ2-6, with D perhaps TRBD2 (6 bases). The CDR3 has 16 residues. The germline gives CDR1 LGHNA, CDR2 YSLEER. V was clipped by 0 bases and J by 4 bases, with 10 bases between them. CDR3 coding DNA: TGCGCCAGCAGCCAAGAGGCGGGGTTCGGGGCCAACGTCCTGACTTTC. The encoded protein is CASSQEAGFGANVLTF.

This chain connects TRBV11-3 to TRBJ2-3; the D call may be TRBD1 or TRBD2 (6 bases each). Trimming removed 5 bases from V and 4 bases from J, with 19 bases in between. Germline V CDR1 and CDR2: SGHNT, YENEEA. CDR3 length: 16 residues. In DNA, the CDR3 is TGTGCCAGCAGCCTAGCTTACGGGGGCGTCCCAGATACGCAGTATTTT. This sequence encodes CASSLAYGGVPDTQYF.

CDR3 protein: CASSSTTGSNTEAFF. The CDR3 DNA follows: TGTGCCAGCAGCTCCACGACAGGGTCGAACACTGAAGCTTTCTTT. This chain joins TRBV14 and TRBJ1-1, with 7 bases aligning to TRBD1. CDR1 and CDR2 from the germline V gene are SGHDN and FVKESK. Germline trimming cut 5 bases from V and 1 base from J; bases unmatched to any gene: 7. The CDR3 has 15 residues.

This clone was counted a single time. This chain joins TRBV27 and TRBJ2-3, with TRBD1 matching over 12 bases. This CDR3 comprises 15 residues. The V and J ends lost 7 bases and 4 bases, in that order; junction bases with no gene match: 6. Looked up from germline, CDR1 is MNHEY and CDR2 is SMNVEV (reference sequence). CDR3 nucleotides: TGTGCCAGCAACCTGGGACAGGGGGCGTCAGATACGCAGTATTTT. Translation: CASNLGQGASDTQYF.

In its sample, this clone was seen once. The genes are TRBV11-2 and TRBJ1-2; D gene uncertain. The V gene's germline CDR1 is SGHAT and CDR2 FQNNGV. Trimming shortened V by 5 bases and J by 4 bases, and 8 bases separated the two germline ends. This CDR3 comprises 12 residues. The CDR3 sequence: CASSPESYGYTF. CDR3 in DNA: TGTGCCAGCAGCCCGGAATCCTATGGCTACACCTTC.

This clone was counted only a few times. The chain employs TRBV7-2 and TRBJ1-1; 7 bases line up with TRBD1. Germline assignment: CDR1 SGHTA and CDR2 FQGNSA. The CDR3 sequence is 14 residues long. The junction had 5 bases not matched to a gene; V was cut back by 5 bases and J by 2 bases. The CDR3 is CASSLDRINTEAFF. CDR3 in DNA: TGTGCCAGCAGCCTGGACAGGATAAACACTGAAGCTTTCTTT.

V gene TRBV6-6 combines with J gene TRBJ2-7, with TRBD1 matching 8 bases. Germline CDR1 is MNHNY and CDR2 is SVGAGI (reference sequence). The CDR3 extends over 12 amino acids. Trimming at V came to 4 bases and at J to 5 bases, leaving 1 base not matched to a gene. The DNA of the CDR3 is TGTGCCAGCAGTTCAGGGGGCAACGAGCAGTACTTC. This translates into CASSSGGNEQYF.

The V and J genes are TRBV6-5 and TRBJ1-2; D might be TRBD1 (5 bases). V lost 5 bases to trimming and J lost 4 bases, with 14 bases between them. The length of the CDR3 is 14 residues. CDR1 is MNHEY, CDR2 SVGAGI, per germline. Here the CDR3 DNA reads TGTGCCAGCAGTCCTACGGGACGCCGCTATGGCTACACCTTC. Translating it yields CASSPTGRRYGYTF.

This clone is a singleton in its sample. This chain uses TRBV6-5 with TRBJ2-7; tentative D call: TRBD1 (6 bases). V lost 6 bases, J lost 4 bases, and 19 bases lay in between. Germline CDR1 MNHEY, CDR2 SVGAGI. The CDR3 is made up of 15 amino acids. CDR3 DNA sequence: TGTGCCAGCAGCTCCGAAGGGGGTTCCATATACGAGCAGTACTTC. It yields the protein CASSSEGGSIYEQYF.